This paragraph covers one TCR beta chain sequence. This receptor's antigen is unknown. Qualities for individual bases were not recorded, and no much larger clone is one base off. Taken from the germline V gene (reference sequence), the CDR1 and CDR2 loops are LGHDT and YNNKEL. The CDR3 spans 16 residues, from the cysteine through the phenylalanine. Only the CDR3 portion is preserved as DNA: 48 bases, with reading frame beginning at the first base. Ends trimmed: V by 2 bases, J by 8 bases; bases unmatched to a gene: 14. The source of the sample is a study of blood T cell repertoires in COVID-19 (dated by TCRdb to 2018 to 2021). Background on the whole study: The collaborator samples originated in the United States, Italy and Spain and spanned the acute and convalescent phases of COVID-19. The repertoires were released in a freely available public database meant as a resource for research on the immune response to SARS-CoV-2. Where available, HLA class I and class II types were obtained from metadata supplied by the sample provider rather than from assay-based typing. The samples were drawn from two sources: the first 160 participants of the ongoing ImmuneRACE study, and over 1,000 subjects contributed by 6 global collaborators. The material from the prospective study consisted of cDNA or gDNA derived from T cells, B-cell-depleted T cells, or PBMCs. Sample metadata almost always included a de-identified subject ID, COVID-19 status, age in years and sex. The dataset comprised deeply sampled blood TCRbeta repertoires from subjects exposed to, actively infected with, or recovered from COVID-19. On the study overall, not on this receptor specifically: How much clinical and demographic metadata was included differed by source and by participant, and the metadata was provided uncurated.

TCRbeta CDR3 regions were amplified from genomic DNA using the immunoSEQ Assay, a bias-controlled multiplex PCR. In the original analysis: Nucleated cell counts per sample were estimated from amplification of reference gene primers within the assay. To quantify the absolute abundance of each unique TCRbeta CDR3 rearrangement, sequence reads were collapsed and filtered. For each sample, productive Simpson clonality was calculated as the square root of Simpson's diversity index over productive rearrangements. TCRdb re-hosts the immuneACCESS table, in-frame sequences only. Its copies lack some clones; in the studies checked, an unresolved V gene accounts for under half of them, and the cause for the rest is not known. D and trimming come from the DNA, and the V and J calls and clone size come from that table. The sample table shows about 140,000 clones, and around 82% are seen once. The ten largest clones take up 5% to 6.5% of the sample.

Enrolling through a virtual design, the prospective study's participants ranged in age from about 18 to 89 years and lived across 24 United States geographic areas. In the prospective study, participants were assigned to cohorts based on the clinical history participants reported in a screening survey and a study questionnaire. Recovered participants in ImmuneRACE Cohort 3 were defined by two consecutive negative NP/OP PCR tests, clearance by a healthcare professional, or resolution of symptoms. Each participant in the prospective study had whole blood, serum and a nasopharyngeal or oropharyngeal swab collected by mobile phlebotomists. Participants in the prospective study had the option to provide additional blood draws and questionnaires over an approximately 2-month period. Blood samples from the prospective study were shipped frozen or at room temperature prior to DNA extraction.

Sequencing used PBMCs or T cells enriched from blood (not recorded which). The rearranged chain carries TRBV3-1 (or the pseudogene TRBV3-2) and TRBJ1-2; the central 7 bases match TRBD1. This TCR derives from a woman aged 45-65 years who had recovered from COVID-19. The CDR3 region reads CASSQQMRGRGAGYTF. The nucleotide sequence reads TGTGCCAGCAGCCAACAGATGCGAGGCAGGGGGGCAGGCTACACCTTC.